Sequencing of this TCR beta chain was carried out in a study of blood T cell repertoires in COVID-19 (dated by TCRdb to the early 2020s). Turning to the overall study: Collaborator samples came from the United States, Italy and Spain and covered acute and convalescent phases of COVID-19. The material from the prospective study consisted of cDNA or gDNA derived from T cells, B-cell-depleted T cells, or PBMCs. The dataset comprised deeply sampled blood TCRbeta repertoires from subjects exposed to, actively infected with, or recovered from COVID-19. A freely available public database, intended as a resource for researchers studying the immune response to SARS-CoV-2, is where the repertoires were released. Samples came from the ongoing ImmuneRACE study (first 160 participants) plus 1,254 subjects from 6 global collaborators. Sample metadata almost always included a de-identified subject ID, COVID-19 status, age in years and sex. Where HLA class I and class II types were available, the types were taken from metadata supplied by the sample provider, not from assay-based typing.

The cysteine opens and the phenylalanine closes a CDR3 of 13 amino acids. The CDR3 DNA has 39 bases and is translated from base 1. CDR1 and CDR2, looked up from the germline V gene, are MDHEN and SYDVKM. The trim is 2 bases for V and 9 bases for J, with a gap of 11 bases between the germline ends. The count of this clone is one. Its recognized antigen is unknown. No quality values exist for individual bases; no much larger clone is one base distant. TCRbeta CDR3 regions were amplified from genomic DNA using the immunoSEQ Assay, a bias-controlled multiplex PCR. The original methods were these. Within the assay, amplification of reference gene primers was used to estimate how many nucleated cells each sample contained. To quantify the absolute abundance of each unique TCRbeta CDR3 rearrangement, sequence reads were collapsed and filtered. For each sample, productive Simpson clonality was calculated as the square root of Simpson's diversity index across productive rearrangements. TCRdb took over this immuneACCESS table, retaining in-frame rearrangements with V and J assigned. Such tables are incomplete; in checked studies, under half of the missing clones stem from an unresolved V gene, and the remainder is unexplained. The D gene and trimming were derived from the DNA, and the V and J assignments and clone size from that table. In this sample the table shows tens of thousands of clones, around nine tenths of which occur a single time. Roughly 5% of the sample goes to the ten largest clones.

Broader findings and caveats from the paper: Clinical and demographic metadata were provided uncurated, with the amount varying by source and participant.

At one collaborating source in Seattle, patients were enrolled during active infection and were followed longitudinally through the course of disease. The collaborating institutions used their own protocols to collect whole blood in K2EDTA tubes. Collaborator samples were shipped for TCRbeta analysis as frozen whole blood, isolated PBMCs, or DNA extracted from either sample type. The sequence came from a man in his sixties with COVID-19, enrolled during active disease. The sample was peripheral blood. This chain is built from TRBV28 and TRBJ1-5, with an unclear D gene assignment. Read as DNA, the sequence is TGTGCCAGCAGTTTAGAGGGCGCCGGGCCCCAGCATTTT. Its translation is CASSLEGAGPQHF. Outside the CDR3, residues come from the reference TRBV28 and TRBJ1-5 proteins, so the full variable domain is: DVKVTQSSRYLVKRTGEKVFLECVQDMDHENMFWYRQDPGLGLRLIYFSYDVKMKEKGDIPEGYSVSREKKERFSLILESASTNQTSMYLCASSLEGAGPQHFGDGTRLSIL.